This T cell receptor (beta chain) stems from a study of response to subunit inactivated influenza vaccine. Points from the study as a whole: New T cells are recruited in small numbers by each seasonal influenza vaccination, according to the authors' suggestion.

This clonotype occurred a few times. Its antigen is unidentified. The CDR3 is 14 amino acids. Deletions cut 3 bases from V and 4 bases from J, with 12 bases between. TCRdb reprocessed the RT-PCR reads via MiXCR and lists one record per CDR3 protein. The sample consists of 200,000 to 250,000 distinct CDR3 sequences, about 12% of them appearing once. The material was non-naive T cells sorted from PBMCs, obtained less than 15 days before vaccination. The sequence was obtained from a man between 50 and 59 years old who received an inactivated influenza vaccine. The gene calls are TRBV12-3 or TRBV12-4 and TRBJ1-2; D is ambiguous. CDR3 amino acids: CASSLSGSPYGYTF. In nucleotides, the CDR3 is TGTGCCAGCAGTTTGTCGGGGAGCCCCTATGGCTACACCTTC.